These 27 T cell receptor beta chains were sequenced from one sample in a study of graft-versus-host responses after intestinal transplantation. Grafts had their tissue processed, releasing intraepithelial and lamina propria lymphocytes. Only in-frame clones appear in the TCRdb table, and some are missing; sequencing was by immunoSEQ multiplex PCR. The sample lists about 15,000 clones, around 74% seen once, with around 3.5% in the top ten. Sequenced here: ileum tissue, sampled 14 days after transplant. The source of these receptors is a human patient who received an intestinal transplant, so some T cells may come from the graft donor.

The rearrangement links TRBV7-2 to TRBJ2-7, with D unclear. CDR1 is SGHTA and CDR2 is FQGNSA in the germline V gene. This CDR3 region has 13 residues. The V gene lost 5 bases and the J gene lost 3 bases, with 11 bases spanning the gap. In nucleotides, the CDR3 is TGTGCCAGCAGCCGGCAGAACAACTACGAGCAGTACTTC. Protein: CASSRQNNYEQYF.

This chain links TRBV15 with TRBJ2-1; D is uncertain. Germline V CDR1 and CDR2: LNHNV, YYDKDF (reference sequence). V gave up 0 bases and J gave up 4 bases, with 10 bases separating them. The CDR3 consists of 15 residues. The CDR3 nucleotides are TGTGCCACCAGCAGAGATCAGGCCCAATACAATGAGCAGTTCTTC. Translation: CATSRDQAQYNEQFF.

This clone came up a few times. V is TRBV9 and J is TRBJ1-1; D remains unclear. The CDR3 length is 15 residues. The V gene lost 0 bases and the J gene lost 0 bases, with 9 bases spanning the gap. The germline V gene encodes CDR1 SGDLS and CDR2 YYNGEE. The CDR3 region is CASSVDSLMNTEAFF. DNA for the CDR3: TGTGCCAGCAGCGTAGACAGTCTCATGAACACTGAAGCTTTCTTT.

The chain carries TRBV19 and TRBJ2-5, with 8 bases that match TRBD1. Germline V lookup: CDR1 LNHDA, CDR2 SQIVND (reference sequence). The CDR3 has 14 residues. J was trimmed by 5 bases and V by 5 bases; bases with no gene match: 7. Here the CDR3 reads CASSSRTGLETQYF. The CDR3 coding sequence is TGTGCCAGTAGTTCTCGGACAGGGTTGGAGACCCAGTACTTC.

The CDR3, as DNA: TGTGCCAGCAGTGAAGTTAGGGGATCAGGTCAGCCCCAGCATTTT. Protein product: CASSEVRGSGQPQHF. V is TRBV6-1 and J is TRBJ1-5, with a tentative D call TRBD1 (5 bases). The length of the CDR3 is 15 residues. Trimming stripped 1 base from V and 6 bases from J, with 13 bases between. Germline V gene sequence: CDR1 MNHNS, CDR2 SASEGT.

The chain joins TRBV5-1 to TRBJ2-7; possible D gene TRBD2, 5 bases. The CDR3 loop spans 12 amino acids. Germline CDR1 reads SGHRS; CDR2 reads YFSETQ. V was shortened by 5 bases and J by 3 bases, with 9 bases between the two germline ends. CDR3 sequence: CASRGSYYEQYF. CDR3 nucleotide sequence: TGCGCCAGCAGGGGGAGCTACTACGAGCAGTACTTC. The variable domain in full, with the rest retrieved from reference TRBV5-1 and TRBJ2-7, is KAGVTQTPRYLIKTRGQQVTLSCSPISGHRSVSWYQQTPGQGLQFLFEYFSETQRNKGNFPGRFSGRQFSNSRSEMNVSTLELGDSALYLCASRGSYYEQYFGPGTRLTVT.

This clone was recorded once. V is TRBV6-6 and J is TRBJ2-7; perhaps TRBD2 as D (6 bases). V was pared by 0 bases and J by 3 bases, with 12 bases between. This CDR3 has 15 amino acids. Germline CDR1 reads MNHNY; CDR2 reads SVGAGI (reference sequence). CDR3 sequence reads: CASSYSGGGFYEQYF. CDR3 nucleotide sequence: TGTGCCAGCAGTTACTCGGGGGGTGGGTTCTACGAGCAGTACTTC.

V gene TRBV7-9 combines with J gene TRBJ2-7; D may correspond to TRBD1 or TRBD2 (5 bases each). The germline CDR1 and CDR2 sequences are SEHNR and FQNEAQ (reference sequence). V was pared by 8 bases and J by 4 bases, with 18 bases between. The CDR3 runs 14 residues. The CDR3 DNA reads TGTGCCAGCGCCGGCTCCGGGACGGGGTACGAGCAGTACTTC. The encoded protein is CASAGSGTGYEQYF.

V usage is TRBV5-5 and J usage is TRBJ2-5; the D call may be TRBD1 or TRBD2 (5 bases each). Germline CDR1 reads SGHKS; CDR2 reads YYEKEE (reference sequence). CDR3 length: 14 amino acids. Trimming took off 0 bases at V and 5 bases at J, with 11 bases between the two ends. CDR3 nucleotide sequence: TGTGCCAGCAGCTTGGAATGGGGGATGGAGACCCAGTACTTC. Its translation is CASSLEWGMETQYF. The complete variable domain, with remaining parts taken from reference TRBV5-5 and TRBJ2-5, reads DAGVTQSPTHLIKTRGQQVTLRCSPISGHKSVSWYQQVLGQGPQFIFQYYEKEERGRGNFPDRFSARQFPNYSSELNVNALLLGDSALYLCASSLEWGMETQYFGPGTRLLVL.

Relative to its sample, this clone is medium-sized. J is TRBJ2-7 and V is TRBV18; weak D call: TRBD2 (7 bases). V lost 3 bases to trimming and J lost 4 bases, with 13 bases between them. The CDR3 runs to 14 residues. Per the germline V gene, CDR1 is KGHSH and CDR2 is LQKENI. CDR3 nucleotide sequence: TGTGCCAGCTCACCCGGAGGGGGAGGGTACGAGCAGTACTTC. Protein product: CASSPGGGGYEQYF. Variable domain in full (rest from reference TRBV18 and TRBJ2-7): NAGVMQNPRHLVRRRGQEARLRCSPMKGHSHVYWYRQLPEEGLKFMVYLQKENIIDESGMPKERFSAEFPKEGPSILRIQQVVRGDSAAYFCASSPGGGGYEQYFGPGTRLTVT.

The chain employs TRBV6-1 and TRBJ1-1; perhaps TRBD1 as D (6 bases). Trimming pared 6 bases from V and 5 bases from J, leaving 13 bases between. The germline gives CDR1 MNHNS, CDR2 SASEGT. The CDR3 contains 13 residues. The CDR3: CASRGQWGTEAFF. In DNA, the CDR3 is TGTGCCAGCAGGGGACAATGGGGGACTGAAGCTTTCTTT.

CDR3 region: CAWSVSGGGYTF. CDR3 coding DNA: TGTGCCTGGAGTGTATCTGGAGGTGGCTACACCTTC. The V gene is TRBV30, the J gene TRBJ1-2; D is uncertain. Germline values: CDR1 GTSNPN, CDR2 SVGIG (reference sequence). This CDR3 is built from 12 residues. V dropped 0 bases and J dropped 7 bases, with 9 bases sitting between them. Full variable domain (rest looked up from reference TRBV30 and TRBJ1-2): SQTIHQWPATLVQPVGSPLSLECTVEGTSNPNLYWYRQAAGRGLQLLFYSVGIGQISSEVPQNLSASRPQDRQFILSSKKLLLSDSGFYLCAWSVSGGGYTFGSGTRLTVV.

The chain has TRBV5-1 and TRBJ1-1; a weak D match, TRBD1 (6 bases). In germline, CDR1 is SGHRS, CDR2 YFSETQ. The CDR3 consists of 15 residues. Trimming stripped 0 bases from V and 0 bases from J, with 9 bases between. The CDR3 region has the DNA TGCGCCAGCAGCTTGGTGGACAGCCTGAACACTGAAGCTTTCTTT. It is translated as CASSLVDSLNTEAFF.

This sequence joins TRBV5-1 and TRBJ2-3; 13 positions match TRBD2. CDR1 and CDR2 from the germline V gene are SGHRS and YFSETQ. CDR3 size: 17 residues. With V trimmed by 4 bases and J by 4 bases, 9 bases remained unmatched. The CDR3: CASSPTSGRSPADTQYF. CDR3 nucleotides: TGCGCCAGCAGCCCGACTAGCGGGAGGTCTCCGGCAGATACGCAGTATTTT.

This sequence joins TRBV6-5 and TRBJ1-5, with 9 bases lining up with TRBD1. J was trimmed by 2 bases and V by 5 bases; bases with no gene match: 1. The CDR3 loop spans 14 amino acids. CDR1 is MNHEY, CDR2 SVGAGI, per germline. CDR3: CASSRTGGNQPQHF. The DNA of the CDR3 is TGTGCCAGCAGTCGGACAGGGGGCAATCAGCCCCAGCATTTT.

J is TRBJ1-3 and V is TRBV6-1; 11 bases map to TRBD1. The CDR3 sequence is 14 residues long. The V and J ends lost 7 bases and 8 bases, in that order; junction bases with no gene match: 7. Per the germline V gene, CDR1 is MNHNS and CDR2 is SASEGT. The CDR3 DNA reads TGTGCCAGCACCTTGGACAGGGGGCGAGACACCATATATTTT. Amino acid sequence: CASTLDRGRDTIYF.

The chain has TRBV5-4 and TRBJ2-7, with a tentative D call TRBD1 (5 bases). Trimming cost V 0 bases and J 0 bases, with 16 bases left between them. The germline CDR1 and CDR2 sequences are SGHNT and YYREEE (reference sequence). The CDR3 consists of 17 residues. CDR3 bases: TGTGCCAGCAGCTTGGGGGGCTCAGGGATTTTCTCCTACGAGCAGTACTTC. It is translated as CASSLGGSGIFSYEQYF.

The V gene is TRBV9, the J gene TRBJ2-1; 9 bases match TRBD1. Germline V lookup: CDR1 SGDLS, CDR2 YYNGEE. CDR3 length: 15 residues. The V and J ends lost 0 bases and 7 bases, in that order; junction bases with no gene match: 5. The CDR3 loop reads CASSVEGQGRNEQFF. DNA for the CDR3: TGTGCCAGCAGCGTAGAGGGACAGGGTCGGAATGAGCAGTTCTTC.

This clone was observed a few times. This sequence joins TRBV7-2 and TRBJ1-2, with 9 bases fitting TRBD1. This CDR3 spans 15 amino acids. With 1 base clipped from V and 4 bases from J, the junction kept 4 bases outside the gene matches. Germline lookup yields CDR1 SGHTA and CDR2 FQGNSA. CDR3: CASSLGTGAVYGYTF. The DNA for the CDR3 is TGTGCCAGCAGCTTAGGGACAGGGGCTGTCTATGGCTACACCTTC.

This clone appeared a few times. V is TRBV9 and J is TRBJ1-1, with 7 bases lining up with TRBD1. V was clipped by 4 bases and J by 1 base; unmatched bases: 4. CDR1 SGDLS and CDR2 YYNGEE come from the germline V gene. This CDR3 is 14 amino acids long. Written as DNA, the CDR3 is TGTGCCAGCAGCACCAACAGGGGGAACACTGAAGCTTTCTTT. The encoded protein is CASSTNRGNTEAFF.

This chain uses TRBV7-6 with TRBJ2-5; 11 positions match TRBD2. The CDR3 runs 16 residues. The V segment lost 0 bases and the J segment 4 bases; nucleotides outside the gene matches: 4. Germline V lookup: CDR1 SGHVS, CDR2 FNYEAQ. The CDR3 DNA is TGTGCCAGCAGCTTAGCGATAGCGGGGGGGCGAGAGACCCAGTACTTC. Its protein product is CASSLAIAGGRETQYF.

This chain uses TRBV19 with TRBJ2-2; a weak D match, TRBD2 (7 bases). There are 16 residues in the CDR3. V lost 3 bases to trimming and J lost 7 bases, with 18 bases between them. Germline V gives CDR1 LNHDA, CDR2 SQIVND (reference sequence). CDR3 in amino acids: CASSIGAGALFGELFF. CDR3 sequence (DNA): TGTGCCAGTAGTATCGGTGCGGGGGCCCTTTTCGGGGAGCTGTTTTTT.

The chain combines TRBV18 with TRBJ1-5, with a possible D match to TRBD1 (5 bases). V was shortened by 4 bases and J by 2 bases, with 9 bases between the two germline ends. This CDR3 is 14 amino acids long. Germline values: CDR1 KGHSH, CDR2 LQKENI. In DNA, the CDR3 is TGTGCCAGCTCACTAGGGGCAGGCAATCAGCCCCAGCATTTT. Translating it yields CASSLGAGNQPQHF.

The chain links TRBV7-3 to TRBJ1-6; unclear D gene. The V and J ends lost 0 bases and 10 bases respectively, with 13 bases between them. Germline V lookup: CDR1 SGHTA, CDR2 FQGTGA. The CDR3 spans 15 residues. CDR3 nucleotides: TGTGCCAGCAGCTTAACGTTGGGGTTGGGGTCACCCCTCCACTTT. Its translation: CASSLTLGLGSPLHF.

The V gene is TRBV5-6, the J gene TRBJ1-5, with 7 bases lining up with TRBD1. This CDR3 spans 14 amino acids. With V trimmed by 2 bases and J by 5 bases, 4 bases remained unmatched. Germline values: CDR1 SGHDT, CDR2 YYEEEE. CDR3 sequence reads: CASSFTGDHQPQHF. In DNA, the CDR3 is TGTGCCAGCAGCTTCACAGGGGACCATCAGCCCCAGCATTTT.

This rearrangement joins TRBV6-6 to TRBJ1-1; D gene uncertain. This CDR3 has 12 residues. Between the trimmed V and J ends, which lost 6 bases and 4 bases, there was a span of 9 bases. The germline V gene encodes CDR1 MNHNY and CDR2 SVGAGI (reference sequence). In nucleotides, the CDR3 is TGTGCCAGCAGCCCCTGGAGCACTGAAGCTTTCTTT. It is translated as CASSPWSTEAFF.

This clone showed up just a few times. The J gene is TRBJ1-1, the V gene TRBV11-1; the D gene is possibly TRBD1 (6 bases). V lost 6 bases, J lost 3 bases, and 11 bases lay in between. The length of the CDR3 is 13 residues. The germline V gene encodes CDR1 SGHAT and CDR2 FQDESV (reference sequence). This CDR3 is CASRNTGYTEAFF. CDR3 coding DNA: TGTGCCAGCAGAAACACAGGGTACACTGAAGCTTTCTTT. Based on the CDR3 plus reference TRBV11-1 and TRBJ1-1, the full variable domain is EAEVAQSPRYKITEKSQAVAFWCDPISGHATLYWYRQILGQGPELLVQFQDESVVDDSQLPKDRFSAERLKGVDSTLKIQPAELGDSAMYLCASRNTGYTEAFFGQGTRLTVV.